A selection of T cell receptor beta chains follows, all from one sample in a study of Ad26.COV2.S vaccination and SARS-CoV-2 variants. The protocol was immunoSEQ multiplex PCR, while the TCRdb copy is restricted to in-frame clones and leaves out a portion. The sample shows 400,000 to 450,000 clones, 90% of them seen only once. The specimen was peripheral blood, collected in a trial of Ad26.COV2.S vaccine versus placebo. The receptor source for this set is a person between 18 and 60 years old who received the Ad26.COV2.S COVID-19 vaccine or a placebo. Each CDR3 is given with its conserved first and last residue. The D gene is left open where the match is weak. Some rows have no size entry. The others give once, few or many, or a class for an expanded clone.

clone_size,v_call,cdr3_length,j_call,d_call,cdr3_aa,cdr3_nt
NA,TRBV12-3/TRBV12-4,13,TRBJ1-5,TRBD1,CASSLDRVQPQHF,TGTGCCAGCAGCCTAGACAGGGTTCAGCCCCAGCATTTT
NA,TRBV4-3,13,TRBJ1-1,TRBD1,CASSQDGTVEAFF,TGCGCCAGCAGCCAGGACGGGACAGTTGAAGCTTTCTTT
few,TRBV7-3,13,TRBJ2-2,NA,CASSPSGPGELFF,TGTGCCAGCAGCCCAAGCGGGCCCGGGGAGCTGTTTTTT
few,TRBV27,15,TRBJ1-1,TRBD1,CASRLRGGANTEAFF,TGTGCCAGCAGGTTGAGAGGGGGCGCGAACACTGAAGCTTTCTTT
NA,TRBV2,13,TRBJ2-7,NA,CASNVGVWDEQYF,TGTGCCAGCAATGTAGGAGTTTGGGACGAGCAGTACTTC
NA,TRBV3-1/TRBV3-2,13,TRBJ1-1,NA,CASSRDRKPEAFF,TGTGCCAGCAGCCGAGACAGGAAGCCTGAAGCTTTCTTT
NA,TRBV19,18,TRBJ2-7,TRBD1,CASSIDLQGAGKSYEQYF,TGTGCCAGTAGTATAGATCTTCAGGGGGCGGGCAAATCCTACGAGCAGTACTTC
NA,TRBV5-1,14,TRBJ2-3,NA,CASSLGQRADTQYF,TGCGCCAGCAGCTTGGGACAGCGAGCAGATACGCAGTATTTT
NA,TRBV4-3,17,TRBJ2-1,TRBD2,CASSQDPTSGSRDEQFF,TGCGCCAGCAGCCAAGATCCGACTAGCGGGAGTAGGGATGAGCAGTTCTTC
NA,TRBV6-5,14,TRBJ2-5,NA,CASKMGNPTEAQYF,TGTGCCAGCAAGATGGGAAACCCCACCGAAGCCCAGTACTTC
NA,TRBV18,17,TRBJ2-1,NA,CASSPRSAQNFGNEQFF,TGTGCCAGCTCACCACGGTCTGCACAAAATTTTGGGAATGAGCAGTTCTTC
NA,TRBV18,14,TRBJ1-2,TRBD1,CASSPAGGSYGYTF,TGTGCCAGCTCACCAGCAGGGGGAAGCTATGGCTACACCTTC
NA,TRBV5-4,14,TRBJ1-1,TRBD1,CASSGGQGDTEAFF,TGTGCCAGCAGCGGAGGACAGGGGGACACTGAAGCTTTCTTT
NA,TRBV5-4,15,TRBJ1-4,NA,CASSTGGVANEKLFF,TGTGCCAGCAGCACTGGAGGGGTGGCTAATGAAAAACTGTTTTTT
NA,TRBV27,16,TRBJ2-3,NA,CASSNLEGSSTDTQYF,TGTGCCAGCAGTAACTTGGAGGGTAGTAGCACAGATACGCAGTATTTT